A selection of T cell receptor beta chains follows, all from one sample in a study of CXCR3-negative and CXCR3-positive naive CD8 T cells. TCRdb reprocessed the 5' RACE reads and reports one entry per CDR3 protein, with no DNA. Recorded here are tens of thousands of distinct CDR3 sequences; the top ten clones represent roughly 0.99%. Sequencing used naive CXCR3- CD8+ T cells from blood. Source of these receptors: a human donor in good health. Some clones in this sample may be carry-over from other donors' samples. Each CDR3 is given with its conserved first and last residue.

J gene | V gene | CDR3 length | CDR3 protein
TRBJ2-1 | TRBV29-1 | 15 | CSVVPTSDINNEQFF
TRBJ2-1 | TRBV19 | 15 | CASSILAEHYNEQFF
TRBJ1-1 | TRBV10-3 | 16 | CAISELEGSMNTEAFF
TRBJ2-2 | TRBV19 | 12 | CASSIPTGELFF
TRBJ1-1 | TRBV5-1 | 15 | CASSLVGTDNTEAFF
TRBJ2-5 | TRBV10-3 | 14 | CAISESWGVETQYF
TRBJ2-1 | TRBV5-1 | 19 | CASSLVPHSGRVGGNEQFF
TRBJ1-1 | TRBV25-1 | 12 | CASKERGTEAFF
TRBJ2-1 | TRBV20-1 | 16 | CSASDWDSSSYNEQFF
TRBJ2-7 | TRBV4-2 | 15 | CASSQEWDRAYEQYF
TRBJ2-2 | TRBV11-3 | 14 | CASSLILGTRELFF
TRBJ2-2 | TRBV9 | 17 | CASSVPPATPNTGELFF
TRBJ2-7 | TRBV20-1 | 18 | CSARDPGLAGGTHYEQYF
TRBJ2-7 | TRBV4-3 | 13 | CASSQDREGGRYF
TRBJ2-2 | TRBV10-3 | 12 | CATIAGPGELFF
TRBJ2-1 | TRBV7-6 | 13 | CASSFSEYNEQFF
TRBJ2-5 | TRBV29-1 | 15 | CSGTPAGQTKETQYF
TRBJ1-1 | TRBV30 | 15 | CAWSVLGLGDTEAFF
TRBJ2-7 | TRBV29-1 | 15 | CSVPPAPGSSLEQYF
TRBJ2-7 | TRBV29-1 | 12 | CSVGDGTYEQYF
TRBJ1-2 | TRBV7-9 | 16 | CASSPEEALWKYGYTF
TRBJ2-2 | TRBV12-3/TRBV12-4 | 15 | CASSLWSGSPGELFF
TRBJ2-1 | TRBV20-1 | 14 | CSARGPKAGNEPFF
TRBJ2-7 | TRBV6-5 | 13 | CASSNRVGNEQYF
TRBJ2-1 | TRBV7-9 | 14 | CASETSGKNNEQFF
TRBJ2-7 | TRBV28 | 14 | CASIPTGLDYEQYF
TRBJ2-7 | TRBV11-3 | 14 | CASSLATGAYEQYF
TRBJ2-5 | TRBV15 | 12 | CATRQGQETQYF
TRBJ2-2 | TRBV7-3 | 12 | CASSVNTGELFF
TRBJ2-7 | TRBV29-1 | 11 | CSVRTDGEQYF
TRBJ2-7 | TRBV7-9 | 15 | CASSPPRDRAYEQYF
TRBJ2-1 | TRBV7-2 | 14 | CASSSADGYNEQFF
TRBJ2-2 | TRBV29-1 | 16 | CSVEDLAGGKSGELFF
TRBJ2-2 | TRBV3-1 | 17 | CASRKAALAVNTGELFF
TRBJ2-1 | TRBV11-3 | 13 | CASSLEASDQQFF
TRBJ2-1 | TRBV19 | 13 | CASAGTAYNEQFF
TRBJ1-1 | TRBV29-1 | 13 | CSVELLGFTEAFF
TRBJ1-2 | TRBV5-6 | 15 | CASSLARGVNYGYTF
TRBJ2-3 | TRBV30 | 12 | CAREDRLDTQYF
TRBJ1-2 | TRBV7-9 | 13 | CASSFDGFGGYTF
TRBJ1-2 | TRBV5-1 | 15 | CASSLERQGSYGYTF
TRBJ2-1 | TRBV30 | 12 | CAWNLAGGEQFF
TRBJ2-1 | TRBV29-1 | 15 | CSVEDDSGLAYEQFF
TRBJ2-1 | TRBV12-3/TRBV12-4 | 16 | CASSSPGQVSYNEQFF
TRBJ2-7 | TRBV7-9 | 14 | CASSLDVGALEQYF
TRBJ2-2 | TRBV19 | 16 | CASIPGSGANTGELFF
TRBJ2-7 | TRBV4-2 | 15 | CASSQGLTGNYEQYF
TRBJ1-1 | TRBV29-1 | 14 | CSVDGTGGNTEAFF
TRBJ2-7 | TRBV6-2/TRBV6-3 | 16 | CASIPVLTGSSYEQYF
TRBJ1-5 | TRBV3-1 | 15 | CASSQDDGYNQPQHF
TRBJ1-2 | TRBV4-1 | 16 | CASSQAGTGASYGYTF